This TCR beta chain was retrieved from a study of blood T cell repertoires in COVID-19. This clone showed up many times. TCRdb's copy holds only in-frame clones and misses some; the assay was immunoSEQ multiplex PCR. The profile covers fewer than 200,000 clones, with around 82% appearing a single time and 6.5% to 9% taken by the ten largest. Trimming at V came to 0 bases and at J to 7 bases, leaving 8 bases not matched to a gene. The CDR3 covers 17 residues. Germline V gives CDR1 SGHNT, CDR2 YYREEE (reference sequence). This receptor was identified in a woman in her 40s with COVID-19, enrolled during active disease. V and J are TRBV5-4 and TRBJ2-1; 12 nucleotides match TRBD1. What was sequenced was peripheral blood. CDR3 DNA: TGTGCCAGCAGCTTGGAAGGGACAGGGGGCCGTCTGAATGAGCAGTTCTTC. Protein: CASSLEGTGGRLNEQFF.